This T cell receptor (beta chain) was obtained from a study of cytomegalovirus exposure and HLA in healthy donors. The donors were members of the roughly 120-subject validation cohort (separate from the approximately 670-subject first cohort). Produced via immunoSEQ multiplex PCR; TCRdb's table is partial and in-frame only. The profile shows about 130,000 clones, roughly nine tenths of them singletons. This CDR3 comprises 15 residues. Unmatched junction bases numbered 5, after V lost 3 bases and J lost 6 bases. In germline, CDR1 is LNHDA, CDR2 SQIVND (reference sequence). The source of this sequence is a woman in her late teens or twenties in good health and CMV-seronegative. Sequenced material: PBMCs. The V and J genes are TRBV19 and TRBJ2-1; 10 bases are a match to TRBD2. CDR3 sequence (DNA): TGTGCCAGTAGTATTTTCGCTAGCGGGAGCAATGAGCAGTTCTTC. This gives the protein CASSIFASGSNEQFF.